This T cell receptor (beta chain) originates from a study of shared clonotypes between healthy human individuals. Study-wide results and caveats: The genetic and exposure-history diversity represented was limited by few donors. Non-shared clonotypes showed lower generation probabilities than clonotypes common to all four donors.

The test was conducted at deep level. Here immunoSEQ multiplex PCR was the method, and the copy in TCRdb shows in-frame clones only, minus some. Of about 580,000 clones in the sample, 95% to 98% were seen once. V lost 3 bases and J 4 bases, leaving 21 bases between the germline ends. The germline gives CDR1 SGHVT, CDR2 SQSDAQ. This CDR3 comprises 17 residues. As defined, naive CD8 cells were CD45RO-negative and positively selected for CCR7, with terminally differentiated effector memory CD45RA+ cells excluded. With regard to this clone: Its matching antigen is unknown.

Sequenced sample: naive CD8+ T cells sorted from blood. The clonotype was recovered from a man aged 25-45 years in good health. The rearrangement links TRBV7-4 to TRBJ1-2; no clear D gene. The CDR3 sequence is CASSFFGWSVPPYGYTF. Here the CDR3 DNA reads TGTGCCAGCAGCTTTTTTGGTTGGTCCGTTCCTCCCTATGGCTACACCTTC.